One and the same sample provided the 20 T cell receptor beta chains below, sequenced in a study of cytomegalovirus exposure and HLA in healthy donors. TCRdb's copy holds only in-frame clones and misses some; the assay was immunoSEQ multiplex PCR. This table holds approximately 160,000 clones, roughly 86% found once. Sequenced material: PBMCs. All receptors derive from a young man in good health and CMV-seropositive.

The chain recombines TRBV4-1 with TRBJ2-3; 10 bases agree with TRBD2. V gave up 1 base and J gave up 6 bases; unmatched junction bases: 7. The CDR3 runs to 16 residues. The germline gives CDR1 MGHRA, CDR2 YSYEKL. Written as DNA, the CDR3 is TGCGCCAGCAGCCAAGGGAGCGGGAGGGCCTACGATACGCAGTATTTT. Its translation is CASSQGSGRAYDTQYF.

This sequence joins TRBV6-5 and TRBJ2-5; D gene uncertain. The V end lost 8 bases, the J end lost 5 bases, and 18 bases lay between the germline ends. Per germline, CDR1 MNHEY and CDR2 SVGAGI. The CDR3 totals 14 residues. CDR3 sequence (DNA): TGTGCCAGCGCCCAAGTCGAAGTCGGGGAGACCCAGTACTTC. Its protein product is CASAQVEVGETQYF.

In its sample, this clone was seen once. V gene TRBV18 combines with J gene TRBJ2-3; 11 bases agree with TRBD2. This CDR3 is 16 amino acids long. J lost 5 bases, V lost 3 bases, and 7 bases had no gene match. CDR1 is KGHSH and CDR2 is LQKENI in the germline V gene. The chain's CDR3 is CASSPYSGRALDTQYF. CDR3 nucleotide sequence: TGTGCCAGCTCACCTTATAGCGGGAGGGCCCTAGATACGCAGTATTTT.

The table lists this clone with a count of one. CDR3 DNA sequence: TGTGCCAGTATTCCGGGGGTTGGGAACACTGAAGCTTTCTTT. It translates to CASIPGVGNTEAFF. The chain recombines TRBV6-1 with TRBJ1-1, with a tentative D call TRBD1 (5 bases). The CDR3 contains 14 residues. Germline CDR1 reads MNHNS; CDR2 reads SASEGT. Trimming took off 9 bases at V and 1 base at J, with 15 bases between the two ends.

V and J are TRBV27 and TRBJ2-1, with a tentative D call TRBD2 (5 bases). Trimming took 5 bases from V and 7 from J, leaving 9 bases between them. This CDR3 contains 12 residues. From germline, CDR1 is MNHEY and CDR2 SMNVEV (reference sequence). CDR3 region: CASSPRLNEQFF. In nucleotides, the CDR3 is TGTGCCAGCAGTCCCAGACTAAATGAGCAGTTCTTC.

The CDR3 DNA sequence: TGCAGCGTCGCCTCCGGGACTAGCGTTTCCTACGAGCAGTACTTC. This translates into CSVASGTSVSYEQYF. J is TRBJ2-7 and V is TRBV29-1, with TRBD2 matching 10 bases. This CDR3 region has 15 residues. The V and J ends lost 6 bases and 1 base, in that order; junction bases with no gene match: 9. Germline CDR1 and CDR2: SQVTM and ANQGSEA.

This rearrangement joins TRBV5-1 to TRBJ2-5, with TRBD1 matching 7 bases. V shed 4 bases, J shed 2 bases, and the junction held 5 bases outside the gene matches. CDR1 is SGHRS, CDR2 YFSETQ, per germline. This CDR3 is 14 amino acids long. The CDR3 DNA sequence: TGCGCCAGCAGCCTATCCAGGGGGCAAGAGACCCAGTACTTC. This gives the protein CASSLSRGQETQYF. Supplemented by reference TRBV5-1 and TRBJ2-5, the full variable domain reads KAGVTQTPRYLIKTRGQQVTLSCSPISGHRSVSWYQQTPGQGLQFLFEYFSETQRNKGNFPGRFSGRQFSNSRSEMNVSTLELGDSALYLCASSLSRGQETQYFGPGTRLLVL.

The gene calls are TRBV4-1 and TRBJ2-5, with 14 positions matching TRBD2. J gave up 2 bases and V 4 bases, and 9 bases lay outside the gene matches. Germline CDR1 MGHRA, CDR2 YSYEKL. CDR3 size: 18 residues. CDR3 sequence (DNA): TGCGCCAGCAGCCGAAAGGGACTAGCGGGAGACGGGCAAGAGACCCAGTACTTC. Residues: CASSRKGLAGDGQETQYF.

The rearrangement joins TRBV7-3 to TRBJ2-1; D might be TRBD1 (5 bases). Trimming removed 5 bases at V and 0 bases at J, with 8 bases between. The CDR3 length is 14 residues. Germline CDR1 SGHTA, CDR2 FQGTGA. The DNA for the CDR3 is TGTGCCAGCAGCCCTCAGGGCTCCTACAATGAGCAGTTCTTC. Translating gives CASSPQGSYNEQFF. Complete variable domain (other parts from reference TRBV7-3 and TRBJ2-1): GAGVSQTPSNKVTEKGKYVELRCDPISGHTALYWYRQSLGQGPEFLIYFQGTGAADDSGLPNDRFFAVRPEGSVSTLKIQRTERGDSAVYLCASSPQGSYNEQFFGPGTRLTVL.

This chain links TRBV7-3 with TRBJ2-1, with 9 bases identical to TRBD1. Germline V lookup: CDR1 SGHTA, CDR2 FQGTGA. The CDR3 has 17 residues. The V gene end was trimmed by 5 bases and the J gene end by 0 bases; junction bases not matched to a gene: 8. The CDR3 nucleotides read TGTGCCAGCAGCCCGACAGGGGGGATCAGCTCCTACAATGAGCAGTTCTTC. It yields the protein CASSPTGGISSYNEQFF.

The rearrangement uses TRBV4-1 and TRBJ1-5, with D perhaps TRBD1 (5 bases). The CDR3 length is 18 residues. Germline V gives CDR1 MGHRA, CDR2 YSYEKL. The ends were cut back, 0 bases at V and 0 bases at J, with 15 bases in the middle. CDR3 coding DNA: TGCGCCAGCAGCCAAGATCCGGGACTCCTAAATAGCAATCAGCCCCAGCATTTT. Amino acids: CASSQDPGLLNSNQPQHF.

The V gene is TRBV10-3, the J gene TRBJ2-1, with TRBD2 identical over 9 bases. CDR3 length equals 15 residues. Per the germline V gene, CDR1 is ENHRY and CDR2 is SYGVKD. Losses at the gene ends were 1 base for V and 6 bases for J; bases not matched to a gene: 4. Here the CDR3 DNA reads TGTGCCATCAGTGAGTGGGGACTAGCAACCAATGAGCAGTTCTTC. As protein: CAISEWGLATNEQFF.

This chain uses TRBV11-3 with TRBJ2-1; the match to TRBD2 covers 7 bases. CDR3 size: 12 residues. Unmatched junction bases numbered 2, after V lost 3 bases and J lost 9 bases. Germline values: CDR1 SGHNT, CDR2 YENEEA. This CDR3 is CASSLREGEQFF. In nucleotides, the CDR3 is TGTGCCAGCAGCTTGAGGGAGGGTGAGCAGTTCTTC.

This clone has only one observation. The chain uses TRBV6-5 and TRBJ1-1, with D perhaps TRBD1 (6 bases). The CDR3 has 13 amino acids. The germline CDR1 and CDR2 sequences are MNHEY and SVGAGI. The V end lost 4 bases, the J end lost 3 bases, and 9 bases lay between the germline ends. CDR3 protein: CASSLDSYTEAFF. CDR3 DNA: TGTGCCAGCAGTTTGGACAGCTACACTGAAGCTTTCTTT.

V and J are TRBV5-1 and TRBJ2-7; possibly TRBD2 for D (5 bases). V was shortened by 9 bases and J by 0 bases, with 16 bases between the two germline ends. This CDR3 is built from 14 residues. Germline-derived CDR1 and CDR2 are SGHRS and YFSETQ. DNA of the CDR3: TGCGCCACGCGGGCAGGCGAAAGCTCCTACGAGCAGTACTTC. This codes for CATRAGESSYEQYF.

V is TRBV7-8 and J is TRBJ1-1; 8 nucleotides align to TRBD1. Losses at the gene ends were 6 bases for V and 4 bases for J; bases not matched to a gene: 7. Germline values: CDR1 SGHVS, CDR2 FQNEAQ. There are 14 residues in the CDR3. In DNA form, the CDR3 reads TGTGCCAGCAGTCCTACAGGGGGAGGCACTGAAGCTTTCTTT. Its translation: CASSPTGGGTEAFF.

This clone was seen once. The V gene is TRBV19, the J gene TRBJ2-1; possible D gene TRBD2, 6 bases. Germline V CDR1 and CDR2: LNHDA, SQIVND (reference sequence). The CDR3 has 13 amino acids. Here the CDR3 DNA reads TGTGTCGGAGGGCGAACCTACTACAATGAGCAGTTCTTC. Its translation: CVGGRTYYNEQFF.

This chain uses TRBV5-4 with TRBJ2-5; D is possibly TRBD2 (5 bases). V was pared by 5 bases and J by 3 bases, with 14 bases between. This CDR3 comprises 14 residues. CDR1 is SGHNT, CDR2 YYREEE, per germline (reference sequence). The CDR3 coding sequence is TGTGCCAGCAGGGCCGCCTGGCGGGAAGAGACCCAGTACTTC. It encodes CASRAAWREETQYF.

The rearrangement uses TRBV4-1 and TRBJ1-5, with 9 bases identical to TRBD1. V gave up 4 bases and J gave up 2 bases; unmatched junction bases: 3. CDR1 is MGHRA, CDR2 YSYEKL, per germline. The CDR3 contains 15 residues. The CDR3 is CASSRDRDRNQPQHF. The CDR3 nucleotides are TGCGCCAGCAGCCGGGACAGGGATCGCAATCAGCCCCAGCATTTT.

The sample holds one count of this clone. The chain has TRBV6-5 and TRBJ2-5, with TRBD1 matching 10 bases. The V gene's germline CDR1 is MNHEY and CDR2 SVGAGI. V lost 6 bases to trimming and J lost 6 bases; unmatched junction nucleotides: 10. The CDR3 length is 15 residues. CDR3 nucleotide sequence: TGTGCCAGCAGCCCAAGACAGGGGGCAAGAAAGACCCAGTACTTC. Translation: CASSPRQGARKTQYF.